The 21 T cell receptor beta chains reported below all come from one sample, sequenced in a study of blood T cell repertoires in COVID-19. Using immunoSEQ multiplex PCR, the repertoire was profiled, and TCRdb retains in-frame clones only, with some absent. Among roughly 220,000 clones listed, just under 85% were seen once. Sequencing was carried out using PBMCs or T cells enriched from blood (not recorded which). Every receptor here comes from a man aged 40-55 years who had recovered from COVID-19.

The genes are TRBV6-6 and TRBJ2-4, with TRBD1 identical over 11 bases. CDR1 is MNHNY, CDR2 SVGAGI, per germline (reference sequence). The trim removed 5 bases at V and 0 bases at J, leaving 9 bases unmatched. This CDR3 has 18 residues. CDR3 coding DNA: TGTGCCAGCAGTCGAACCCCGGGACAGGGGGTAGCCAAAAACATTCAGTACTTC. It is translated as CASSRTPGQGVAKNIQYF.

In DNA, the CDR3 is TGTGCCAGCAGCCCCACAGGGCCCAGGACCCAGTACTTC. It codes for CASSPTGPRTQYF. This sequence joins TRBV28 and TRBJ2-5; tentative D call: TRBD1 (6 bases). The CDR3 has 13 residues. Germline lookup yields CDR1 MDHEN and CDR2 SYDVKM. Trimming removed 6 bases from V and 7 bases from J, with 15 bases in between.

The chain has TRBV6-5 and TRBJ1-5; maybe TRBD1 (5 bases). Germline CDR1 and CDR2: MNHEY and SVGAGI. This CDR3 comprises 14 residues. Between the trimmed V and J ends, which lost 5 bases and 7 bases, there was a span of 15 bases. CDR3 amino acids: CASSNDGASQPQHF. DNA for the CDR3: TGTGCCAGCAGTAACGATGGGGCAAGCCAGCCCCAGCATTTT.

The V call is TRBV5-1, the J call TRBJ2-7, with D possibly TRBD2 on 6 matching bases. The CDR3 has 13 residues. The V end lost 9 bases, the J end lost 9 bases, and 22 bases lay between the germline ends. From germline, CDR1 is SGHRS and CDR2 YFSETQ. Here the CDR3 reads CATRGDGSSRQYF. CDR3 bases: TGCGCCACCCGGGGAGACGGGAGTTCGAGGCAGTACTTC.

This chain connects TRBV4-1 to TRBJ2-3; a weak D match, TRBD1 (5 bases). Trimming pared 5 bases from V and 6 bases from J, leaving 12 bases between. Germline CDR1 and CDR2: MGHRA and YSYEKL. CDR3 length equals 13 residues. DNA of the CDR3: TGCGCCAGCAGCACAGGATTTGGGGATACGCAGTATTTT. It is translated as CASSTGFGDTQYF.

The CDR3 loop is CASRWTATYEQYF. The CDR3 DNA reads TGTGCCAGCAGATGGACAGCCACCTACGAGCAGTACTTC. The chain couples TRBV6-6 to TRBJ2-7, with D possibly TRBD1 on 6 matching bases. Between the trimmed V and J ends, which lost 6 bases and 2 bases, there was a span of 11 bases. CDR3 length: 13 residues. Germline loops: CDR1 MNHNY, CDR2 SVGAGI (reference sequence).

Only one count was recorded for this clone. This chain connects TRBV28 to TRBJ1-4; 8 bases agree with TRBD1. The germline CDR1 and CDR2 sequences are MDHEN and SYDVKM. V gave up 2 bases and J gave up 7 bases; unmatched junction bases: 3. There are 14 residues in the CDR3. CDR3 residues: CASSLEDRAEKLFF. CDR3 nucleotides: TGTGCCAGCAGTTTAGAGGACAGGGCTGAAAAACTGTTTTTT.

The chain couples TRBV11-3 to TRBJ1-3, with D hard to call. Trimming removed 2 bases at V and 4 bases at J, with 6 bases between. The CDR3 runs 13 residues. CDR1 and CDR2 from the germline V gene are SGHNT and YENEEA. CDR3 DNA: TGTGCCAGCAGCTTATCTCTGGGAAACACCATATATTTT. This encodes CASSLSLGNTIYF.

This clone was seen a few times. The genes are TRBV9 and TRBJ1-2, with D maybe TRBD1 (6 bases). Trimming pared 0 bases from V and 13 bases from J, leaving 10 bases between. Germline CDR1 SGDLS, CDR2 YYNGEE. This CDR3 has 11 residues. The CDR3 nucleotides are TGTGCCAGCAGCGTAGCAGGGGTCCGCACCTTC. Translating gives CASSVAGVRTF. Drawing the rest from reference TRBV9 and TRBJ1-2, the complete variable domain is DSGVTQTPKHLITATGQRVTLRCSPRSGDLSVYWYQQSLDQGLQFLIQYYNGEERAKGNILERFSAQQFPDLHSELNLSSLELGDSALYFCASSVAGVRTFGSGTRLTVV.

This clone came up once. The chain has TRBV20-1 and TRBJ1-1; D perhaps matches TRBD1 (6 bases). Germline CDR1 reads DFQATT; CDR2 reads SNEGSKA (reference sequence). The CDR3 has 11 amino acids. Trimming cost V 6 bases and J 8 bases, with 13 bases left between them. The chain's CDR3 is CSALGGPEAFF. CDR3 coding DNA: TGCAGTGCCCTAGGGGGACCCGAAGCTTTCTTT.

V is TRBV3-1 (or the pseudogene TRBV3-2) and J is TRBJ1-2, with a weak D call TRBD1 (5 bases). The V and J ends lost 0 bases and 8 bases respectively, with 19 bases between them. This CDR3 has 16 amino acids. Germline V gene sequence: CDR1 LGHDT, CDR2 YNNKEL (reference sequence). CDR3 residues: CASSQDLTAYMRGYTF. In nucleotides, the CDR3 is TGTGCCAGCAGCCAAGATTTGACAGCTTATATGAGGGGCTACACCTTC.

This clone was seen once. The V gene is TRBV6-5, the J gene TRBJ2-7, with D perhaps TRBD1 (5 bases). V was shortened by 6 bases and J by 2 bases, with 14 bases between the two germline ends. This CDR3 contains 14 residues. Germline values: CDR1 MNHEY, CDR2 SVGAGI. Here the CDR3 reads CASSFAGPTYEQYF. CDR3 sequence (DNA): TGTGCCAGCAGCTTCGCAGGGCCAACCTACGAGCAGTACTTC.

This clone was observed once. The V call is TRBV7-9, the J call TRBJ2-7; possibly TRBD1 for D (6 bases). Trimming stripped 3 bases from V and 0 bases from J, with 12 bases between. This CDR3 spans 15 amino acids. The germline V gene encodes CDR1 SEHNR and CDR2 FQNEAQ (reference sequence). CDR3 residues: CASSLKTGSSYEQYF. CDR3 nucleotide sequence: TGTGCCAGCAGCTTGAAGACAGGTAGCTCCTACGAGCAGTACTTC.

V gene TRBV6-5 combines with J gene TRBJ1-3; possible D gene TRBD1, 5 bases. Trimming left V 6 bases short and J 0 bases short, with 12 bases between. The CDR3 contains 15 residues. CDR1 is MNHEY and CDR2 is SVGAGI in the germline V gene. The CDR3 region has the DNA TGTGCCAGCAGACTGGACACCTACTCTGGAAACACCATATATTTT. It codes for CASRLDTYSGNTIYF.

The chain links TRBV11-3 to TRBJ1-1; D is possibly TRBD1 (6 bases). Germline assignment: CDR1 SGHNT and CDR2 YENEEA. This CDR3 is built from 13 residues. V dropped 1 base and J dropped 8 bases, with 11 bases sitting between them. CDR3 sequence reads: CASSLVLGTEAFF. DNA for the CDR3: TGTGCCAGCAGCTTAGTTCTAGGGACAGAAGCTTTCTTT.

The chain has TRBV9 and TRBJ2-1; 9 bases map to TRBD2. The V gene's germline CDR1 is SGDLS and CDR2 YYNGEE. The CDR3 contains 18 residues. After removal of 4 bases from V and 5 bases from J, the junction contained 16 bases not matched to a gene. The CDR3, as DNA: TGTGCCAGCAGCCCCCGTCCGAATCGCGGGAGGGTAAACAATGAGCAGTTCTTC. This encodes CASSPRPNRGRVNNEQFF. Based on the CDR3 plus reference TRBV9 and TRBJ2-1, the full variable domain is DSGVTQTPKHLITATGQRVTLRCSPRSGDLSVYWYQQSLDQGLQFLIQYYNGEERAKGNILERFSAQQFPDLHSELNLSSLELGDSALYFCASSPRPNRGRVNNEQFFGPGTRLTVL.

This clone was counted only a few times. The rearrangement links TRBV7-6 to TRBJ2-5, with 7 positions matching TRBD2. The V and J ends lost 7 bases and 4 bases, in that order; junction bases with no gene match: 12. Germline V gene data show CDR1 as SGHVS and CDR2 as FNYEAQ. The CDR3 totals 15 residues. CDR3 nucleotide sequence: TGTGCCAGCACAGACGGGGGGTTAGTGGCAGAGACCCAGTACTTC. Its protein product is CASTDGGLVAETQYF.

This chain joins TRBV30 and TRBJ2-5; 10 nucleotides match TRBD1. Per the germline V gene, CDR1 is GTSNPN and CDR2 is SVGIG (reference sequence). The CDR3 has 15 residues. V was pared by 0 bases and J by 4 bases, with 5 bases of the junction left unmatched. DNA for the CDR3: TGTGCCTGGAGTGTGGGACAGGGGATCGGAGAGACCCAGTACTTC. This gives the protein CAWSVGQGIGETQYF.

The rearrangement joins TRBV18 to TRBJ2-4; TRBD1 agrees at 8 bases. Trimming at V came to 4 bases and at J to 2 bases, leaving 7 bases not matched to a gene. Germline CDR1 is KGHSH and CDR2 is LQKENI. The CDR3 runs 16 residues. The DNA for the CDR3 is TGTGCCAGCTCACTTGCAGGGGGCGGAACCAAAAACATTCAGTACTTC. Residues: CASSLAGGGTKNIQYF.

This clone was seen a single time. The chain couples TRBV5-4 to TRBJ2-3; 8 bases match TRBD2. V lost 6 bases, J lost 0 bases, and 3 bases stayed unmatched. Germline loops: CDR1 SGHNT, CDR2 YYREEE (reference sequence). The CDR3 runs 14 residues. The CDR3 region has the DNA TGTGCCAGCATACCGGGGGGGAGCACAGATACGCAGTATTTT. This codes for CASIPGGSTDTQYF. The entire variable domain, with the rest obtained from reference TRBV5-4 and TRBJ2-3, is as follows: ETGVTQSPTHLIKTRGQQVTLRCSSQSGHNTVSWYQQALGQGPQFIFQYYREEENGRGNFPPRFSGLQFPNYSSELNVNALELDDSALYLCASIPGGSTDTQYFGPGTRLTVL.

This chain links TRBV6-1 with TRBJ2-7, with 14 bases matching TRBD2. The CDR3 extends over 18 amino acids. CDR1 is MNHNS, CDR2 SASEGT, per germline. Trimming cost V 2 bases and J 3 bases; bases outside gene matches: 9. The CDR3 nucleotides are TGTGCCAGCAGTGAAACCCCGATGGGACTAGCGGGAGTCTACGAGCAGTACTTC. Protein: CASSETPMGLAGVYEQYF.